Listed below are T cell receptor beta chains from one sample, sequenced in a study of shared clonotypes between healthy human individuals. Measured with immunoSEQ multiplex PCR; TCRdb has only the in-frame clones, and not every one. The sample carries about 2.4 million clones, roughly 92% recorded once. Specimen: naive CD4+ T cells sorted from blood. The receptor set was obtained from a man between 18 and 35 years old in good health. CDR3s include the opening cysteine and the closing phenylalanine or tryptophan. Each record gives: clone size, D gene, J gene, V gene, CDR3 DNA, CDR3 protein. The D gene is left open where the match is weak. Clone size appears in some rows only: once, few, many, or a class for an expanded clone.

clone size: -; D gene: -; J gene: TRBJ2-7; V gene: TRBV9; CDR3 DNA: TGTGCCAGCAGCGGCCCCTCCTGGGAGCAGTACTTC; CDR3 protein: CASSGPSWEQYF
clone size: -; D gene: -; J gene: TRBJ1-1; V gene: TRBV10-3; CDR3 DNA: TGTGCCATCAGTGACGGCAGTAACACTGAAGCTTTCTTT; CDR3 protein: CAISDGSNTEAFF
clone size: -; D gene: -; J gene: TRBJ1-5; V gene: TRBV19; CDR3 DNA: TGTGCCAGTAGTATGAGTGGGTGGAATCAGCCCCAGCATTTT; CDR3 protein: CASSMSGWNQPQHF
clone size: -; D gene: -; J gene: TRBJ1-2; V gene: TRBV7-2; CDR3 DNA: TGTGCCAGCAGCCTAGAATATATTGGTCAGGCAGGTTTCAATGGCTACACCTTC; CDR3 protein: CASSLEYIGQAGFNGYTF
clone size: few; D gene: -; J gene: TRBJ1-6; V gene: TRBV27; CDR3 DNA: TGTGCCAGCAGTTTATACAGGGTTTCACCCCTCCACTTT; CDR3 protein: CASSLYRVSPLHF
clone size: -; D gene: -; J gene: TRBJ1-2; V gene: TRBV2; CDR3 DNA: TGTGCCAGCAGTCCAGACAGGAATAACTATGGCTACACCTTC; CDR3 protein: CASSPDRNNYGYTF
clone size: -; D gene: -; J gene: TRBJ2-5; V gene: TRBV5-1; CDR3 DNA: TGCGCCAGCAGCTTGGTGGGGATGAGGCAAGAGACCCAGTACTTC; CDR3 protein: CASSLVGMRQETQYF
clone size: few; D gene: -; J gene: TRBJ1-5; V gene: TRBV6-1; CDR3 DNA: TGTGCCAGCAGTGAAGTAAGTAGCAATCAGCCCCAGCATTTT; CDR3 protein: CASSEVSSNQPQHF
clone size: -; D gene: -; J gene: TRBJ1-5; V gene: TRBV18; CDR3 DNA: TGTGCCAGCTCACGAACCGGCCATCAGCCCCAGCATTTT; CDR3 protein: CASSRTGHQPQHF
clone size: -; D gene: TRBD1; J gene: TRBJ1-2; V gene: TRBV6-5; CDR3 DNA: TGTGCCAGCAGTTACTCGACAGGGGTGGGCTATGGCTACACCTTC; CDR3 protein: CASSYSTGVGYGYTF
clone size: -; D gene: -; J gene: TRBJ2-2; V gene: TRBV5-1; CDR3 DNA: TGCGCCAGCAGCTTCAGTGTAGCCACCGGGGAGCTGTTTTTT; CDR3 protein: CASSFSVATGELFF
clone size: -; D gene: -; J gene: TRBJ2-2; V gene: TRBV7-3; CDR3 DNA: TGTGCCAGCAGCTTAATGGGGCTGAACACCGGGGAGCTGTTTTTT; CDR3 protein: CASSLMGLNTGELFF
clone size: once; D gene: TRBD2; J gene: TRBJ2-7; V gene: TRBV6-1; CDR3 DNA: TGTGCCAGCACCCGACTAGCGGGGGGGGAGCAGTACTTC; CDR3 protein: CASTRLAGGEQYF
clone size: -; D gene: -; J gene: TRBJ1-2; V gene: TRBV9; CDR3 DNA: TGTGCCAGCAGCCCCTCGGAGGGGAGGTATGGCTACACCTTC; CDR3 protein: CASSPSEGRYGYTF
clone size: few; D gene: -; J gene: TRBJ1-1; V gene: TRBV2; CDR3 DNA: TGTGCCAGCAGTGAACAATCGGTGGACACTGAAGCTTTCTTT; CDR3 protein: CASSEQSVDTEAFF
clone size: -; D gene: TRBD2; J gene: TRBJ2-7; V gene: TRBV27; CDR3 DNA: TGTGCCAGCAGTCGCGGGAGCTCCTACGAGCAGTACTTC; CDR3 protein: CASSRGSSYEQYF
clone size: few; D gene: TRBD1; J gene: TRBJ1-1; V gene: TRBV5-1; CDR3 DNA: TGCGCCAGCAGCCAAGCCGGGACAGGCAATGAAGCTTTCTTT; CDR3 protein: CASSQAGTGNEAFF
clone size: -; D gene: TRBD1; J gene: TRBJ1-6; V gene: TRBV27; CDR3 DNA: TGTGCCAGCAGTCTCCGACAGGGGATGAATTCACCCCTCCACTTT; CDR3 protein: CASSLRQGMNSPLHF
clone size: -; D gene: -; J gene: TRBJ2-5; V gene: TRBV7-9; CDR3 DNA: TGTGCCAGCAGCTTAGTGTGGGAGACCCAGTACTTC; CDR3 protein: CASSLVWETQYF
clone size: -; D gene: TRBD1; J gene: TRBJ1-2; V gene: TRBV7-9; CDR3 DNA: TGTGCCAGCAGCTTACGGGACAGGGACGGTGGCTACACCTTC; CDR3 protein: CASSLRDRDGGYTF
clone size: -; D gene: -; J gene: TRBJ1-1; V gene: TRBV6-5; CDR3 DNA: TGTGCCAGCAGCCCCAGGGGGAACACTGAAGCTTTCTTT; CDR3 protein: CASSPRGNTEAFF
clone size: -; D gene: -; J gene: TRBJ2-1; V gene: TRBV6-6; CDR3 DNA: TGTGCCAGCAGCGGGAGCTCCTACAATGAGCAGTTCTTC; CDR3 protein: CASSGSSYNEQFF
clone size: -; D gene: -; J gene: TRBJ1-6; V gene: TRBV11-2; CDR3 DNA: TGTGCCAGCACCCCCGGCAGGGGAAATTCACCCCTCCACTTT; CDR3 protein: CASTPGRGNSPLHF
clone size: -; D gene: -; J gene: TRBJ1-5; V gene: TRBV4-1; CDR3 DNA: TGCGCCAGCAGCCAAATCGGCCAGAGCCCCAATCAGCCCCAGCATTTT; CDR3 protein: CASSQIGQSPNQPQHF
clone size: -; D gene: TRBD1; J gene: TRBJ1-1; V gene: TRBV6-6; CDR3 DNA: TGTGCCAGCAGCCATAGACAGGGGCCCAACACTGAAGCTTTCTTT; CDR3 protein: CASSHRQGPNTEAFF
clone size: -; D gene: -; J gene: TRBJ1-1; V gene: TRBV4-1; CDR3 DNA: TGCGCCAGCAGCCAAGGCCCAGGAGGGACTGAAGCTTTCTTT; CDR3 protein: CASSQGPGGTEAFF
clone size: -; D gene: TRBD2; J gene: TRBJ2-5; V gene: TRBV7-2; CDR3 DNA: TGTGCCAGCAGCTTAGATCTAGCGGGTGGGCAAGAGACCCAGTACTTC; CDR3 protein: CASSLDLAGGQETQYF
clone size: few; D gene: -; J gene: TRBJ2-7; V gene: TRBV5-1; CDR3 DNA: TGCGCCAGCAGCTTTGACACTACCTACGAGCAGTACTTC; CDR3 protein: CASSFDTTYEQYF
clone size: -; D gene: TRBD1; J gene: TRBJ2-6; V gene: TRBV11-3; CDR3 DNA: TGTGCCAGCAGTCCTGGACAGGGGGCTGACGGGGCCAACGTCCTGACTTTC; CDR3 protein: CASSPGQGADGANVLTF
clone size: -; D gene: -; J gene: TRBJ1-6; V gene: TRBV27; CDR3 DNA: TGTGCCAGCAGAGACACAGGGAGCTCCTATAATTCACCCCTCCACTTT; CDR3 protein: CASRDTGSSYNSPLHF
clone size: few; D gene: -; J gene: TRBJ1-6; V gene: TRBV6-6; CDR3 DNA: TGTGCCAGCAGCTACCCTAGGACGGAGCATTCACCCCTCCACTTT; CDR3 protein: CASSYPRTEHSPLHF
clone size: -; D gene: -; J gene: TRBJ2-7; V gene: TRBV7-6; CDR3 DNA: TGTGCCAGCAGCTTGGGGGCAGGGCCCTACGAGCAGTACTTC; CDR3 protein: CASSLGAGPYEQYF
clone size: -; D gene: TRBD1; J gene: TRBJ2-7; V gene: TRBV28; CDR3 DNA: TGTGCCAGCAGCACAGGGGGAGGCGGATCATACGAGCAGTACTTC; CDR3 protein: CASSTGGGGSYEQYF
clone size: -; D gene: TRBD1; J gene: TRBJ2-7; V gene: TRBV10-1; CDR3 DNA: TGCGCCAGCAGTACAGGGGAAAGCTCCTACGAGCAGTACTTC; CDR3 protein: CASSTGESSYEQYF
clone size: -; D gene: TRBD1; J gene: TRBJ1-1; V gene: TRBV6-5; CDR3 DNA: TGTGCCAGCAGGACAGGGGGAGCAGGGAACACTGAAGCTTTCTTT; CDR3 protein: CASRTGGAGNTEAFF
clone size: -; D gene: TRBD1; J gene: TRBJ1-5; V gene: TRBV27; CDR3 DNA: TGTGCCAGCAGTTTTGACAGGGGGCATCAGCCCCAGCATTTT; CDR3 protein: CASSFDRGHQPQHF
clone size: -; D gene: TRBD2; J gene: TRBJ2-7; V gene: TRBV29-1; CDR3 DNA: TGCAGCGGGGTCGGTGCGGCGGCTAGCGGGGGGGTTCCCTACGAGCAGTACTTC; CDR3 protein: CSGVGAAASGGVPYEQYF
clone size: few; D gene: -; J gene: TRBJ1-3; V gene: TRBV30; CDR3 DNA: TGTGCCTGGAGAAGGCTCTCTGGAAACACCATATATTTT; CDR3 protein: CAWRRLSGNTIYF
clone size: -; D gene: -; J gene: TRBJ2-1; V gene: TRBV12-5; CDR3 DNA: TGTGCTAGTGGGGACTATAGTGGGGATGAGCAGTTCTTC; CDR3 protein: CASGDYSGDEQFF
clone size: -; D gene: TRBD2; J gene: TRBJ2-1; V gene: TRBV5-1; CDR3 DNA: TGCGCCAGCAGCCATCGGGAGGCGGAAGGAAATGAGCAGTTCTTC; CDR3 protein: CASSHREAEGNEQFF
clone size: -; D gene: -; J gene: TRBJ2-3; V gene: TRBV5-1; CDR3 DNA: TGCGCCAGCAGCTTCGCTCCTGGGGGAGATACGCAGTATTTT; CDR3 protein: CASSFAPGGDTQYF
clone size: -; D gene: TRBD1; J gene: TRBJ1-1; V gene: TRBV6-5; CDR3 DNA: TGTGCCAGCAGCGCAGGGGGACCTGAAGCTTTCTTT; CDR3 protein: CASSAGGPEAFF
clone size: -; D gene: TRBD1; J gene: TRBJ2-5; V gene: TRBV11-2; CDR3 DNA: TGTGCCAGCAGCTTAGGGTGGACAGGGGGGTACTTC; CDR3 protein: CASSLGWTGGYF